This T cell receptor beta chain was sequenced in a study of vaccination effects on CD4 cells after COVID-19. TCRdb's table, derived via immunoSEQ multiplex PCR, lists solely in-frame clones and lacks some. This repertoire shows around 79,000 clones, 60% to 85% found once; its top ten account for roughly a tenth. As for this clone: Its cognate antigen is unknown.

Germline lookup yields CDR1 MNHEY and CDR2 SVGEGT. Between the trimmed V and J ends, which lost 4 bases and 1 base, there was a span of 7 bases. The CDR3 is 13 amino acids. Expansion with viral peptide pools was applied to antigen-specific CD4+ T cells by the ViraFEST assay prior to sequencing. At the end of 10 days of culture, CD4+ T cells were isolated. Vaccine recipients lacked prior SARS-CoV-2 infection and had negative nucleocapsid antibodies. Wells each received 1.5 million to 2.5 million PBMC, cultured with approximately 9 IU/ml IL-2 and 8.5 to 10 ug/ml peptides. Days 3 and 7 were when half the medium was replaced with IL-2 medium. Study results and caveats: The study, lacking early post-infection timepoints, had few convalescent patients.

Here the sequenced sample was CD4+ T cells from PBMCs cultured with SARS-CoV-2 spike peptides, taken before COVID-19 vaccination. V and J are TRBV6-2 or TRBV6-3 and TRBJ1-1; D unresolved. The sequence was obtained from a human donor who received a COVID-19 vaccine. CDR3 protein: CASSFFPNTEAFF. The CDR3 DNA reads as TGTGCCAGCAGTTTCTTTCCGAACACTGAAGCTTTCTTT.